These 7 T cell receptor beta chains share one sample of origin, sequenced in a study of cytomegalovirus exposure and HLA in healthy donors. Both 60 Vbeta primers and 13 Jbeta primers went into the PCR. Clones were sequenced by immunoSEQ multiplex PCR, and TCRdb holds only the in-frame ones, with some missing. The sample consists of about 200,000 clones, 82% of them appearing once. The sample consisted of PBMCs. Receptor source: a woman aged 50 to 60 in good health and CMV-seropositive.

The J gene is TRBJ1-5, the V gene TRBV28; no clear D gene. Trimming removed 3 bases from V and 3 bases from J, with 9 bases in between. Germline CDR1 and CDR2: MDHEN and SYDVKM. The CDR3 consists of 14 residues. CDR3 DNA: TGTGCCAGCAGTTTCAGGCATATCAATCAGCCCCAGCATTTT. This gives the protein CASSFRHINQPQHF.

A remark on this clone: One end of the junction is discordant with germline, which a read error may explain. The chain recombines TRBV7-7 with TRBJ2-5, with 8 bases lining up with TRBD1. Germline CDR1 is SSHAT and CDR2 is FNYEAQ (reference sequence). The CDR3 is 15 amino acids. The CDR3 region has the DNA TGTGCTAGCAGCTTAGGGGGGACAGGTCAAGAGACCCAGTACTTC. Protein sequence: CASSLGGTGQETQYF.

The chain joins TRBV4-3 to TRBJ1-5, with 8 bases fitting TRBD1. This CDR3 region has 18 residues. The germline V gene encodes CDR1 LGHNA and CDR2 YSLEER. Trimming took 0 bases from V and 3 from J; bases not matched to a gene: 10. CDR3 residues: CASSQEWAGQVYNQPQHF. The CDR3 DNA sequence: TGCGCCAGCAGCCAAGAATGGGCGGGACAGGTATACAATCAGCCCCAGCATTTT.

The V and J genes are TRBV5-8 and TRBJ1-5; D is ambiguous. The CDR3 runs to 15 residues. Germline lookup yields CDR1 SGHTS and CDR2 YDEGEE. Trimming removed 1 base at V and 0 bases at J, with 8 bases between. CDR3 DNA: TGTGCCAGCAGCTTGCTGACATTTAGCAATCAGCCCCAGCATTTT. Its protein is CASSLLTFSNQPQHF.

This clone was picked up one time. This chain links TRBV11-2 with TRBJ1-4, with 7 bases identical to TRBD1. The CDR3 is 14 residues long. Germline-derived CDR1 and CDR2 are SGHAT and FQNNGV. V lost 5 bases, J lost 10 bases, and 10 bases stayed unmatched. DNA for the CDR3: TGTGCCAGCAGCAACAGACAGGGCCGGGGAAAACTGTTTTTT. Translating it yields CASSNRQGRGKLFF.

This rearrangement joins TRBV15 to TRBJ1-2; D call uncertain. This CDR3 contains 14 residues. Trimming pared 3 bases from V and 4 bases from J, leaving 12 bases between. The V gene's germline CDR1 is LNHNV and CDR2 YYDKDF (reference sequence). The DNA for the CDR3 is TGTGCCACCAGCAGGGAGGACGTCGGCTATGGCTACACCTTC. Amino acid sequence: CATSREDVGYGYTF.

The chain employs TRBV4-1 and TRBJ2-3; D remains ambiguous. This CDR3 spans 15 amino acids. V was cut by 0 bases and J by 0 bases, with 7 bases left in between. The germline V gene has CDR1 MGHRA and CDR2 YSYEKL. The DNA for the CDR3 is TGCGCCAGCAGCCAAGAACAGTATAGCACAGATACGCAGTATTTT. It encodes CASSQEQYSTDTQYF.